The 30 T cell receptor beta chains in this list originate from one sample, sequenced in a study of shared clonotypes between healthy human individuals. Produced via immunoSEQ multiplex PCR; TCRdb's table is partial and in-frame only. The data contain more than 2,000,000 clones, more than 90% of them singletons. The sample taken for sequencing was naive CD4+ T cells sorted from blood. The sample's subset: CD45RA+ positively selected. These receptors were obtained from a man in his late teens or twenties in good health.

V gene TRBV5-5 combines with J gene TRBJ1-3; D is ambiguous. The V and J ends lost 4 bases and 1 base respectively, with 6 bases between them. This CDR3 has 13 residues. Per the germline V gene, CDR1 is SGHKS and CDR2 is YYEKEE (reference sequence). The CDR3 sequence is CASSPGSGNTIYF. Here the CDR3 DNA reads TGTGCCAGCAGCCCGGGGTCTGGAAACACCATATATTTT.

This chain connects TRBV5-4 to TRBJ1-2, with a tentative D call TRBD1 (5 bases). Germline V gene lookup returns CDR1 SGHNT and CDR2 YYREEE (reference sequence). This CDR3 is 15 amino acids long. V was cut by 1 base and J by 4 bases, with 14 bases left in between. The CDR3 DNA reads as TGTGCCAGCAGCTTGAACGGAGGGGCAACCTATGGCTACACCTTC. Protein: CASSLNGGATYGYTF.

The CDR3, as DNA: TGTGCCAGCAGCAGAGGGACAGGGGGCGGGATAAGTAGTCAGCCCCAGCATTTT. Residues: CASSRGTGGGISSQPQHF. The chain uses TRBV9 and TRBJ1-5, with 12 nucleotides matching TRBD1. Germline CDR1 reads SGDLS; CDR2 reads YYNGEE. V dropped 4 bases and J dropped 6; count of bases not matched to a gene: 14. The length of the CDR3 is 18 residues.

The V call is TRBV7-2, the J call TRBJ1-5; 10 bases are a match to TRBD1. Germline V gene sequence: CDR1 SGHTA, CDR2 FQGNSA. The CDR3 contains 14 residues. Unmatched junction bases numbered 4, after V lost 5 bases and J lost 6 bases. DNA for the CDR3: TGTGCCAGCAGCACCCGACAGGGGGCTCAGCCCCAGCATTTT. Its protein is CASSTRQGAQPQHF.

This clone was counted between two and nine times. This CDR3 reads CASALRGTEAFF. CDR3 sequence (DNA): TGTGCCAGCGCCTTGAGGGGAACTGAAGCTTTCTTT. The V and J genes are TRBV28 and TRBJ1-1; a weak D match, TRBD1 (5 bases). From germline, CDR1 is MDHEN and CDR2 SYDVKM. The CDR3 consists of 12 residues. The V end was cut by 8 bases, the J end by 5 bases, with 12 bases between.

The chain uses TRBV10-2 and TRBJ2-2; weak D call: TRBD1 (6 bases). From germline, CDR1 is WSHSY and CDR2 SAAADI. Trimming took off 6 bases at V and 6 bases at J, with 11 bases between the two ends. This CDR3 has 13 residues. CDR3 sequence reads: CASRTGQAGELFF. In DNA, the CDR3 is TGCGCCAGCAGAACAGGGCAAGCCGGGGAGCTGTTTTTT.

The chain links TRBV2 to TRBJ2-1; 10 bases line up with TRBD2. The CDR3 consists of 15 residues. Germline V lookup: CDR1 SNHLY, CDR2 FYNNEI. Unmatched junction bases numbered 5, after V lost 1 base and J lost 8 bases. The CDR3 reads CASSEEAGGPHEQFF. CDR3 nucleotide sequence: TGTGCCAGCAGTGAAGAAGCGGGAGGGCCCCATGAGCAGTTCTTC.

The chain recombines TRBV9 with TRBJ2-3, with 8 bases aligning to TRBD2. This CDR3 spans 18 amino acids. The junction had 10 bases not matched to a gene; V was cut back by 0 bases and J by 1 base. In germline, CDR1 is SGDLS, CDR2 YYNGEE. In DNA form, the CDR3 reads TGTGCCAGCAGCGTAGCTAGCGGGTCCCTTCCGGGCACAGATACGCAGTATTTT. This sequence encodes CASSVASGSLPGTDTQYF.

The rearrangement links TRBV6-5 to TRBJ1-1; tentatively, D is TRBD1 (6 bases). V was trimmed by 8 bases and J by 2 bases, leaving 15 bases between them. Per the germline V gene, CDR1 is MNHEY and CDR2 is SVGAGI. This CDR3 comprises 14 residues. The CDR3 protein is CASAPGQVNTEAFF. The CDR3 DNA is TGTGCCAGCGCTCCGGGACAAGTTAACACTGAAGCTTTCTTT.

The J gene is TRBJ2-2, the V gene TRBV10-2, with 12 bases matching TRBD1. The germline CDR1 and CDR2 sequences are WSHSY and SAAADI. This CDR3 has 17 residues. Unmatched junction bases numbered 5, after V lost 6 bases and J lost 0 bases. CDR3 amino acids: CASRAGQGATNTGELFF. CDR3 DNA: TGCGCCAGCAGGGCGGGACAGGGGGCAACGAACACCGGGGAGCTGTTTTTT.

The chain recombines TRBV5-1 with TRBJ2-5, with 10 positions matching TRBD1. Germline CDR1 and CDR2: SGHRS and YFSETQ. This CDR3 spans 17 amino acids. Trimming removed 3 bases from V and 5 bases from J; junction bases left unmatched: 13. The CDR3 is CASSWGGSTGGPETQYF. CDR3 coding DNA: TGCGCCAGCAGCTGGGGAGGTTCGACAGGGGGCCCGGAGACCCAGTACTTC.

The V and J genes are TRBV5-1 and TRBJ2-2; D is perhaps TRBD2 (6 bases). The CDR3 extends over 16 amino acids. Germline V gene data show CDR1 as SGHRS and CDR2 as YFSETQ. The V end lost 1 base, the J end lost 1 base, and 11 bases lay between the germline ends. The CDR3 DNA follows: TGCGCCAGCAGCTTGTCTTCGGGAGTGAACACCGGGGAGCTGTTTTTT. It codes for CASSLSSGVNTGELFF.

The V gene is TRBV7-9, the J gene TRBJ1-6; a possible D gene is TRBD1 (6 bases). V lost 4 bases and J 0 bases, leaving 16 bases between the germline ends. CDR1 SEHNR and CDR2 FQNEAQ come from the germline V gene (reference sequence). The CDR3 spans 18 residues. The CDR3 reads CASSSPGGGGSYNSPLHF. CDR3 coding DNA: TGTGCCAGCAGCTCCCCGGGGGGCGGAGGCTCCTATAATTCACCCCTCCACTTT.

The chain links TRBV29-1 to TRBJ1-1, with D perhaps TRBD1 (5 bases). This CDR3 is 12 amino acids long. Per the germline V gene, CDR1 is SQVTM and CDR2 is ANQGSEA. Trimming took 5 bases from V and 3 from J, leaving 10 bases between them. DNA of the CDR3: TGCAGCGTTTATGACAGCTACACTGAAGCTTTCTTT. Its translation: CSVYDSYTEAFF.

This chain joins TRBV6-1 and TRBJ2-7, with D possibly matching TRBD2 (6 bases). Germline-derived CDR1 and CDR2 are MNHNS and SASEGT. The V end was cut by 1 base, the J end by 13 bases, with 11 bases between. The CDR3 extends over 11 amino acids. In DNA, the CDR3 is TGTGCCAGCAGTGAAGAGACGGGGGTATACTTC. Residues: CASSEETGVYF.

This clone was detected only once. V and J are TRBV7-9 and TRBJ2-5, with D perhaps being TRBD1 or TRBD2 (5 bases each). The CDR3 has 15 amino acids. Per the germline V gene, CDR1 is SEHNR and CDR2 is FQNEAQ (reference sequence). V lost 4 bases and J lost 0, with 12 bases in between. The CDR3, as DNA: TGTGCCAGCAGCTGGACCTGGGACCACCAAGAGACCCAGTACTTC. This encodes CASSWTWDHQETQYF.

This clone was seen once. In DNA form, the CDR3 reads TGCGCCAGCAGCCAAAGGGACGGGCAATCGGGCACCGGGGAGCTGTTTTTT. It translates to CASSQRDGQSGTGELFF. The rearrangement links TRBV5-1 to TRBJ2-2; D may be TRBD1 or TRBD2 (5 bases each). Germline loops: CDR1 SGHRS, CDR2 YFSETQ. V was cut by 4 bases and J by 4 bases, with 20 bases left in between. The CDR3 is made up of 17 amino acids. The full variable domain, rest sourced from reference TRBV5-1 and TRBJ2-2, is KAGVTQTPRYLIKTRGQQVTLSCSPISGHRSVSWYQQTPGQGLQFLFEYFSETQRNKGNFPGRFSGRQFSNSRSEMNVSTLELGDSALYLCASSQRDGQSGTGELFFGEGSRLTVL.

V usage is TRBV19 and J usage is TRBJ1-6, with a tentative D call TRBD1 (5 bases). CDR1 and CDR2 (germline): LNHDA, SQIVND (reference sequence). Deletions cut 7 bases from V and 0 bases from J, with 16 bases between. CDR3 size: 17 residues. CDR3 in DNA: TGTGCCAGTATGCGGGACGCGAGCAGCTCCTATAATTCACCCCTCCACTTT. Residues: CASMRDASSSYNSPLHF.

This clone occurred once. The J gene is TRBJ2-6, the V gene TRBV7-9; D gene ambiguous. The CDR3 sequence is 15 residues long. The ends were cut back, 5 bases at V and 0 bases at J, with 8 bases in the middle. From germline, CDR1 is SEHNR and CDR2 FQNEAQ (reference sequence). The CDR3 loop is CASSPRVSGANVLTF. The DNA of the CDR3 is TGTGCCAGCAGCCCCCGAGTCTCTGGGGCCAACGTCCTGACTTTC.

This chain's CDR3 is CASSQTRNTEAFF. CDR3 DNA: TGTGCCAGCAGCCAGACACGGAACACTGAAGCTTTCTTT. The chain combines TRBV11-3 with TRBJ1-1; D uncertain. Germline-derived CDR1 and CDR2 are SGHNT and YENEEA. This CDR3 is 13 amino acids long. V was clipped by 5 bases and J by 1 base, with 8 bases between them.

This clone is a singleton in its sample. The rearrangement uses TRBV11-3 and TRBJ2-2, with 10 bases matching TRBD1. Germline CDR1 reads SGHNT; CDR2 reads YENEEA. The CDR3 is 15 amino acids. Trimming removed 3 bases from V and 7 bases from J; junction bases left unmatched: 5. CDR3 nucleotides: TGTGCCAGCAGCTTTCGGGACAGGGGCAACGGGGAGCTGTTTTTT. The encoded protein is CASSFRDRGNGELFF.

CDR3 sequence (DNA): TGTGCCAGCAGTTTCCAGGCCAGGGGCATGAACACTGAAGCTTTCTTT. It is translated as CASSFQARGMNTEAFF. V is TRBV27 and J is TRBJ1-1, with a possible D match to TRBD1 (6 bases). V was trimmed by 3 bases and J by 0 bases, leaving 14 bases between them. Germline lookup yields CDR1 MNHEY and CDR2 SMNVEV (reference sequence). CDR3 length: 16 amino acids.

Notes on this clone: The same CDR3 arises from other DNA sequences in this sample as well. The rearrangement links TRBV5-1 to TRBJ2-3, with 8 bases identical to TRBD2. Per germline, CDR1 SGHRS and CDR2 YFSETQ. V was clipped by 4 bases and J by 4 bases; unmatched bases: 2. CDR3 length equals 13 residues. The CDR3 DNA is TGCGCCAGCAGCCCGGGAGGGGCAGATACGCAGTATTTT. Amino acid sequence: CASSPGGADTQYF.

Notes on this clone: Other nucleotide sequences in the sample specify the same CDR3. The chain couples TRBV5-1 to TRBJ1-3; D gene unclear. Germline lookup yields CDR1 SGHRS and CDR2 YFSETQ. V lost 4 bases, J lost 0 bases, and 8 bases lay in between. CDR3 size: 14 residues. The CDR3 protein is CASSAGSSGNTIYF. In nucleotides, the CDR3 is TGCGCCAGCAGCGCGGGGAGCTCTGGAAACACCATATATTTT.

The chain links TRBV11-2 to TRBJ2-6; 7 nucleotides agree with TRBD1. V lost 3 bases, J lost 1 base, and 3 bases stayed unmatched. The CDR3 is made up of 16 amino acids. Germline assignment: CDR1 SGHAT and CDR2 FQNNGV. This chain's CDR3 is CASSFGGQSGANVLTF. Written as DNA, the CDR3 is TGTGCCAGCAGCTTTGGGGGACAGTCTGGGGCCAACGTCCTGACTTTC. Full variable domain (outside the CDR3, taken from reference TRBV11-2 and TRBJ2-6): EAGVAQSPRYKIIEKRQSVAFWCNPISGHATLYWYQQILGQGPKLLIQFQNNGVVDDSQLPKDRFSAERLKGVDSTLKIQPAKLEDSAVYLCASSFGGQSGANVLTFGAGSRLTVL.

This chain uses TRBV5-1 with TRBJ2-7, with 7 positions matching TRBD1. The junction had 5 bases not matched to a gene; V was cut back by 4 bases and J by 1 base. Per germline, CDR1 SGHRS and CDR2 YFSETQ. The length of the CDR3 is 14 residues. The CDR3 sequence: CASSKDRRSYEQYF. The CDR3 region has the DNA TGCGCCAGCAGCAAGGACAGGAGATCCTACGAGCAGTACTTC.

The chain carries TRBV9 and TRBJ1-2; TRBD1 might be the D (6 bases). The CDR3 runs to 13 residues. The V gene's germline CDR1 is SGDLS and CDR2 YYNGEE. The ends were cut back, 2 bases at V and 7 bases at J, with 12 bases in the middle. CDR3 DNA: TGTGCCAGCAGCGTTGGGGGGCTGGGTGGCTACACCTTC. Translation gives CASSVGGLGGYTF.

The chain combines TRBV18 with TRBJ2-1; D not resolved. Trimming left V 6 bases short and J 0 bases short, with 9 bases between. The CDR3 has 14 residues. CDR1 and CDR2 from the germline V gene are KGHSH and LQKENI. CDR3 loop: CASSTEISYNEQFF. The CDR3 DNA reads as TGTGCCAGCTCCACCGAAATCTCCTACAATGAGCAGTTCTTC.

The chain uses TRBV7-2 and TRBJ2-7, with 7 bases aligning to TRBD2. J was trimmed by 0 bases and V by 6 bases; bases with no gene match: 5. Germline CDR1 and CDR2: SGHTA and FQGNSA. This CDR3 is built from 14 residues. DNA for the CDR3: TGTGCCAGCAGATTCGGGGGGAGCTCCTACGAGCAGTACTTC. Translation: CASRFGGSSYEQYF.

The chain uses TRBV18 and TRBJ2-6, with D unresolved. The V gene lost 6 bases and the J gene lost 4 bases, with 7 bases spanning the gap. The CDR3 extends over 13 amino acids. Germline CDR1 reads KGHSH; CDR2 reads LQKENI. The CDR3 is CASSWGGANVLTF. The CDR3 DNA is TGTGCCAGCTCTTGGGGAGGGGCCAACGTCCTGACTTTC.